The 9 T cell receptor beta chains reported below all come from one sample, sequenced in a study of CD8+ T cells in alopecia areata. The authors extracted RNA and reverse transcribed it into cDNA as the sequencing template. The assay was immunoSEQ multiplex PCR, and TCRdb's table has in-frame clones only and misses some. The sample shows 61,000 or so clones, about 96% of them seen only once. This specimen consisted of CD8+ T cells sorted from blood, obtained at week 0. The receptors stem from a human donor with alopecia areata.

The V gene is TRBV7-9, the J gene TRBJ2-1; tentative D call: TRBD2 (6 bases). The germline gives CDR1 SEHNR, CDR2 FQNEAQ (reference sequence). This CDR3 comprises 15 residues. Trimming stripped 6 bases from V and 2 bases from J, with 14 bases between. The CDR3 region is CASRVAGGTYNEQFF. CDR3 in DNA: TGTGCCAGCAGGGTAGCCGGGGGTACCTACAATGAGCAGTTCTTC. Filled out from reference TRBV7-9 and TRBJ2-1, the complete variable domain reads DTGVSQNPRHKITKRGQNVTFRCDPISEHNRLYWYRQTLGQGPEFLTYFQNEAQLEKSRLLSDRFSAERPKGSFSTLEIQRTEQGDSAMYLCASRVAGGTYNEQFFGPGTRLTVL.

The J gene is TRBJ2-1, the V gene TRBV7-9, with D possibly being TRBD1 (5 bases). The CDR3 spans 12 residues. V was shortened by 7 bases and J by 5 bases, with 9 bases between the two germline ends. CDR1 and CDR2 from the germline V gene are SEHNR and FQNEAQ (reference sequence). CDR3 residues: CASMDMHNEQFF. The CDR3 DNA is TGTGCCAGCATGGACATGCACAATGAGCAGTTCTTC.

V is TRBV27 and J is TRBJ2-1; D possibly corresponds to TRBD1 (6 bases). CDR1 is MNHEY and CDR2 is SMNVEV in the germline V gene (reference sequence). The CDR3 spans 16 residues. Trimming cost V 7 bases and J 0 bases, with 16 bases left between them. The CDR3 loop reads CASTVRGGISYNEQFF. CDR3 in DNA: TGTGCCAGCACCGTTCGAGGGGGTATCTCCTACAATGAGCAGTTCTTC.

The genes are TRBV6-5 and TRBJ2-1, with unresolved D. CDR3 length equals 12 residues. The V gene lost 4 bases and the J gene lost 5 bases, with 6 bases spanning the gap. Germline V gene sequence: CDR1 MNHEY, CDR2 SVGAGI. CDR3 nucleotides: TGTGCCAGCAGTTCCCGAAACAATGAGCAGTTCTTC. Translated, it gives CASSSRNNEQFF.

The gene calls are TRBV7-2 and TRBJ2-7, with TRBD1 identical over 10 bases. The junction had 1 base not matched to a gene; V was cut back by 3 bases and J by 2 bases. Per the germline V gene, CDR1 is SGHTA and CDR2 is FQGNSA. The CDR3 covers 14 residues. The CDR3 region has the DNA TGTGCCAGCAGCTTCGGGACAGGGGCCTACGAGCAGTACTTC. Translated, it gives CASSFGTGAYEQYF.

The chain has TRBV6-1 and TRBJ2-1, with D hard to call. The V and J ends lost 4 bases and 4 bases respectively, with 11 bases between them. Germline lookup yields CDR1 MNHNS and CDR2 SASEGT. CDR3 length equals 14 residues. The CDR3 spells CASSVETAYNEQFF. Here the CDR3 DNA reads TGTGCCAGCAGTGTAGAAACAGCTTACAATGAGCAGTTCTTC.

This sequence joins TRBV18 and TRBJ2-5; 10 bases line up with TRBD1. The CDR3 totals 16 residues. Germline values: CDR1 KGHSH, CDR2 LQKENI. Germline trimming cut 0 bases from V and 6 bases from J; bases unmatched to any gene: 7. CDR3 sequence (DNA): TGTGCCAGCTCACCACCCTCGACAGGGGGCGGAAAGACCCAGTACTTC. It specifies CASSPPSTGGGKTQYF.

The chain uses TRBV7-8 and TRBJ2-3; no clear D gene. Germline assignment: CDR1 SGHVS and CDR2 FQNEAQ. The CDR3 extends over 16 amino acids. V was trimmed by 2 bases and J by 2 bases, leaving 14 bases between them. This CDR3 reads CASSLRAQYDTDTQYF. In DNA form, the CDR3 reads TGTGCCAGCAGCTTACGCGCACAGTACGACACAGATACGCAGTATTTT.

This chain's CDR3 is CASNSGGPNTGELFF. In DNA, the CDR3 is TGTGCCAGCAATAGCGGGGGCCCGAACACCGGGGAGCTGTTTTTT. The chain is built from TRBV4-2 and TRBJ2-2, with 9 bases that match TRBD2. Germline V gene data show CDR1 as LGHNA and CDR2 as YNFKEQ. The V and J ends lost 7 bases and 0 bases, in that order; junction bases with no gene match: 3. This CDR3 spans 15 amino acids.